A single sample gave rise to the 8 T cell receptor beta chains below, sequenced in a study of T cell clonotyping in hematopoietic cell transplantation. The repertoire was sequenced with immunoSEQ multiplex PCR; TCRdb's copy has only in-frame clones and lacks some. The data show some 9,400 clones, 60% to 80% seen once. The material was PBMCs, obtained 180 days after allogeneic stem cell transplant. These receptor sequences come from a male patient between 35 and 55 years old who had an allogeneic stem cell transplant from a related donor, so the T cells may come from the graft donor. Some clones in this sample may be carry-over from other donors' samples.

The chain has TRBV9 and TRBJ2-2; 9 bases are a match to TRBD1. The CDR3 length is 17 residues. Germline CDR1 reads SGDLS; CDR2 reads YYNGEE. V shed 1 base and J 3 bases; nucleotides not matched to a gene: 7. The CDR3 region is CASSVHPGQGYTGELFF. CDR3 bases: TGTGCCAGCAGCGTACACCCGGGACAGGGTTACACCGGGGAGCTGTTTTTT.

This chain joins TRBV2 and TRBJ2-6; tentative D call: TRBD1 (5 bases). Trimming took off 4 bases at V and 0 bases at J, with 10 bases between the two ends. Germline V gene data show CDR1 as SNHLY and CDR2 as FYNNEI. The CDR3 covers 16 residues. CDR3 coding DNA: TGTGCCAGCAGTGCATACAGGTACTCTGGGGCCAACGTCCTGACTTTC. This codes for CASSAYRYSGANVLTF.

This chain joins TRBV6-5 and TRBJ1-5; D gene unclear. V was trimmed by 0 bases and J by 5 bases, leaving 8 bases between them. CDR1 is MNHEY and CDR2 is SVGAGI in the germline V gene. The CDR3 spans 14 residues. The CDR3 DNA is TGTGCCAGCAGTTACTCGAACGGCGATCAGCCCCAGCATTTT. Translating it yields CASSYSNGDQPQHF.

The chain's CDR3 is CASSQDQWGGHQDNEQFF. The CDR3 region has the DNA TGCGCCAGCAGCCAAGATCAGTGGGGGGGCCATCAGGACAATGAGCAGTTCTTC. The V gene is TRBV4-3, the J gene TRBJ2-1; the D gene is possibly TRBD2 (7 bases). Per the germline V gene, CDR1 is LGHNA and CDR2 is YSLEER. CDR3 size: 18 residues. With 0 bases removed from V and 5 bases from J, the gap between germline ends came to 20 bases.

This chain links TRBV10-3 with TRBJ2-5; D possibly matches TRBD1 or TRBD2 (6 bases each). Germline CDR1 reads ENHRY; CDR2 reads SYGVKD. The CDR3 extends over 13 amino acids. V lost 11 bases and J 3 bases, leaving 16 bases between the germline ends. CDR3 bases: TGTGCCCCCCCCCGGGGGCGCGAAGAGACCCAGTACTTC. Protein sequence: CAPPRGREETQYF.

The chain couples TRBV6-5 to TRBJ1-4; D gene uncertain. The germline V gene encodes CDR1 MNHEY and CDR2 SVGAGI. Trimming cost V 0 bases and J 3 bases, with 8 bases left between them. This CDR3 is built from 15 residues. The CDR3, as DNA: TGTGCCAGCAGTTACTCGATCCCGCCTAATGAAAAACTGTTTTTT. Translating gives CASSYSIPPNEKLFF.

J is TRBJ1-1 and V is TRBV7-2, with D uncertain. CDR3 length: 14 amino acids. Germline CDR1 is SGHTA and CDR2 is FQGNSA. Trimming stripped 2 bases from V and 4 bases from J, with 11 bases between. CDR3 nucleotides: TGTGCCAGCAGCTTAACCCTCCATGCCACTGAAGCTTTCTTT. Its translation: CASSLTLHATEAFF.

This chain joins TRBV4-1 and TRBJ1-1; 10 bases are shared with TRBD1. The CDR3 totals 15 residues. Germline V CDR1 and CDR2: MGHRA, YSYEKL. With 2 bases clipped from V and 2 bases from J, the junction kept 2 bases outside the gene matches. In nucleotides, the CDR3 is TGCGCCAGCAGCCAAACGACAGGGGGCAACACTGAAGCTTTCTTT. This sequence encodes CASSQTTGGNTEAFF.